The next 23 T cell receptor beta chains were all read from a single sample in a study of radiation and T cells in renal cell carcinoma. Assay: immunoSEQ multiplex PCR; the TCRdb copy retains only in-frame clones and omits some. This sample has about 16,000 clones, with 50% found just once. Treatment denoted: 15 Gy SBRT to primary tumor, nephrectomy 4 weeks later. This specimen was tumor tissue, taken from a patient whose treatment included radiotherapy and nephrectomy. Source of these receptors: a woman aged 55 to 70 with renal cell carcinoma.

The sample holds a few counts of this clone. DNA for the CDR3: TGTGCCAGCAGTTCCCCCGGGACAGGGTTCGGCTACACCTTC. This encodes CASSSPGTGFGYTF. The chain uses TRBV6-5 and TRBJ1-2, with 9 positions matching TRBD1. Germline V gene lookup returns CDR1 MNHEY and CDR2 SVGAGI. V trimming: 4 bases; J trimming: 8 bases; junction bases outside the gene matches: 8. CDR3 size: 14 residues.

The J gene is TRBJ2-3, the V gene TRBV15; 11 bases fit TRBD2. The germline V gene encodes CDR1 LNHNV and CDR2 YYDKDF (reference sequence). CDR3 size: 18 residues. V lost 0 bases and J lost 5; bases outside the gene matches: 10. CDR3 nucleotides: TGTGCCACCAGCAGAGATGGGGCACTAGCGGGAGAGGGAGATACGCAGTATTTT. Protein product: CATSRDGALAGEGDTQYF. The variable domain in full, completed from reference TRBV15 and TRBJ2-3, reads DAMVIQNPRYQVTQFGKPVTLSCSQTLNHNVMYWYQQKSSQAPKLLFHYYDKDFNNEADTPDNFQSRRPNTSFCFLDIRSPGLGDTAMYLCATSRDGALAGEGDTQYFGPGTRLTVL.

This clone was counted between two and nine times. The chain carries TRBV6-1 and TRBJ1-4; possibly TRBD1 for D (6 bases). Deletions cut 4 bases from V and 7 bases from J, with 13 bases between. The CDR3 is made up of 14 amino acids. Germline CDR1 MNHNS, CDR2 SASEGT. The CDR3 DNA follows: TGTGCCAGCAGTGTAGGGGGGGCAGGTGAAAAACTGTTTTTT. This sequence encodes CASSVGGAGEKLFF.

The V call is TRBV4-1, the J call TRBJ1-5, with 8 bases matching TRBD1. V was clipped by 2 bases and J by 2 bases; unmatched bases: 2. CDR1 is MGHRA, CDR2 YSYEKL, per germline. The CDR3 totals 15 residues. Here the CDR3 reads CASSQPTGGNQPQHF. The CDR3 DNA reads TGCGCCAGCAGCCAACCGACAGGGGGCAATCAGCCCCAGCATTTT.

In regard to this clone: The junction does not match germline at one end; this may be a read error. This chain links TRBV7-9 with TRBJ2-1; D gene ambiguous. The CDR3 is made up of 12 amino acids. Germline CDR1 and CDR2: SEHNR and FQNEAQ (reference sequence). The CDR3 loop reads CASTLVDGERFF. The CDR3 nucleotides read TGTGCCAGCACCTTGGTAGACGGCGAGCGGTTCTTC.

This clone was seen only once. The CDR3 sequence: CASSIRGDTGELFF. CDR3 sequence (DNA): TGTGCCAGTAGTATACGAGGGGACACCGGGGAGCTGTTTTTT. The genes are TRBV19 and TRBJ2-2; perhaps D is TRBD1 or TRBD2 (5 bases each). V was clipped by 2 bases and J by 3 bases, with 7 bases between them. The CDR3 consists of 14 residues. Germline V gene lookup returns CDR1 LNHDA and CDR2 SQIVND (reference sequence).

The chain employs TRBV2 and TRBJ1-1; 7 nucleotides align to TRBD1. CDR3 length: 14 residues. Per germline, CDR1 SNHLY and CDR2 FYNNEI. With V trimmed by 2 bases and J by 4 bases, 4 bases remained unmatched. CDR3 loop: CASSENRGSTEAFF. The CDR3 DNA is TGTGCCAGCAGTGAAAACAGGGGAAGCACTGAAGCTTTCTTT.

Many counts were recorded for this clone. This chain links TRBV6-1 with TRBJ1-4, with D possibly being TRBD1 (6 bases). Trimming pared 11 bases from V and 6 bases from J, leaving 10 bases between. The CDR3 covers 11 residues. The V gene's germline CDR1 is MNHNS and CDR2 SASEGT. CDR3 in DNA: TGTGCCGTACAGGGATATGAAAAACTGTTTTTT. Residues: CAVQGYEKLFF.

This clone was found once. The chain employs TRBV9 and TRBJ1-1, with D possibly matching TRBD1 (6 bases). Germline CDR1 is SGDLS and CDR2 is YYNGEE. Trimming pared 4 bases from V and 5 bases from J, leaving 18 bases between. This CDR3 comprises 15 residues. For the CDR3, the DNA is TGTGCCAGCAGCCAAGTTGGGGGGGCAGGTACTGAAGCTTTCTTT. As protein: CASSQVGGAGTEAFF. Using reference TRBV9 and TRBJ1-1 for the parts outside the CDR3, the full variable domain is DSGVTQTPKHLITATGQRVTLRCSPRSGDLSVYWYQQSLDQGLQFLIQYYNGEERAKGNILERFSAQQFPDLHSELNLSSLELGDSALYFCASSQVGGAGTEAFFGQGTRLTVV.

This clone was counted only a few times. One base separates it from a far larger clone, so it is likely a read error. This chain joins TRBV5-1 and TRBJ2-7; 8 bases match TRBD1. Trimming took 5 bases from V and 5 from J; bases not matched to a gene: 12. The CDR3 contains 15 residues. From germline, CDR1 is SGHRS and CDR2 YFSETQ. CDR3 sequence (DNA): TGCGCCAGCAGTCAGACAGGGGCCCTGGGGGACGAGCAGTACTTC. Its protein product is CASSQTGALGDEQYF.

The chain uses TRBV7-2 and TRBJ2-7; 7 positions agree with TRBD1. Germline V gene sequence: CDR1 SGHTA, CDR2 FQGNSA. Trimming removed 5 bases from V and 6 bases from J; junction bases left unmatched: 13. The CDR3 is 15 residues long. Here the CDR3 reads CASSPLPTGPGEQYF. CDR3 nucleotides: TGTGCCAGCAGCCCCCTTCCGACAGGGCCGGGCGAGCAGTACTTC.

This clone was observed a handful of times. The chain recombines TRBV7-9 with TRBJ1-5; TRBD1 is a possible D gene (6 bases). The CDR3 runs 16 residues. The ends were cut back, 5 bases at V and 5 bases at J, with 19 bases in the middle. Germline-derived CDR1 and CDR2 are SEHNR and FQNEAQ (reference sequence). The CDR3 bases are TGTGCCAGCAGCGGGCCGGGGGGGCCTTCACATCAGCCCCAGCATTTT. Its translation: CASSGPGGPSHQPQHF.

This clone was counted only a few times. The rearrangement uses TRBV10-2 and TRBJ2-7, with D possibly being TRBD1 or TRBD2 (7 bases each). The CDR3 consists of 14 residues. V lost 5 bases to trimming and J lost 1 base, with 12 bases between them. Per germline, CDR1 WSHSY and CDR2 SAAADI. CDR3 nucleotides: TGCGCCAGCAGTCGACAGGGAGGGTCCTACGAGCAGTACTTC. It yields the protein CASSRQGGSYEQYF.

This clone was observed a single time. This sequence joins TRBV6-5 and TRBJ1-1, with no clear D. This CDR3 region has 11 residues. V lost 6 bases, J lost 5 bases, and 7 bases lay in between. Germline CDR1 and CDR2: MNHEY and SVGAGI. For the CDR3, the DNA is TGTGCCAGCAGCCCCGGAACTGAAGCTTTCTTT. Protein sequence: CASSPGTEAFF.

J is TRBJ1-2 and V is TRBV29-1, with 8 bases lining up with TRBD1. Germline values: CDR1 SQVTM, CDR2 ANQGSEA. The CDR3 totals 14 residues. V lost 8 bases and J lost 1; bases outside the gene matches: 9. The CDR3 region is CSFFGTGNNYGYTF. The DNA for the CDR3 is TGCAGCTTCTTCGGGACAGGCAATAACTATGGCTACACCTTC.

This clone was recorded a few times. This chain links TRBV9 with TRBJ1-1; the match to TRBD1 covers 9 bases. Trimming removed 0 bases from V and 4 bases from J; junction bases left unmatched: 7. This CDR3 comprises 16 residues. Germline-derived CDR1 and CDR2 are SGDLS and YYNGEE. The CDR3 loop is CASSVVDRGWGTEAFF. Written as DNA, the CDR3 is TGTGCCAGCAGCGTAGTGGACAGGGGATGGGGCACTGAAGCTTTCTTT.

The V gene is TRBV9, the J gene TRBJ2-3; the D gene could be TRBD1 or TRBD2 (7 bases each). There are 13 residues in the CDR3. Germline loops: CDR1 SGDLS, CDR2 YYNGEE. Trimming left V 7 bases short and J 3 bases short, with 12 bases between. The CDR3 nucleotides read TGTGCCAGCGGCAGGGGGGGGACAGATACGCAGTATTTT. It yields the protein CASGRGGTDTQYF.

This clone was recorded a few times. This chain links TRBV7-6 with TRBJ2-3, with D possibly being TRBD2 (6 bases). Germline V CDR1 and CDR2: SGHVS, FNYEAQ. The CDR3 is made up of 16 amino acids. V was pared by 1 base and J by 6 bases, with 17 bases between. As DNA, the CDR3 is TGTGCCAGCAGCTTAGTCTTAGTTCCGGGGAGGGATACGCAGTATTTT. Protein sequence: CASSLVLVPGRDTQYF.

This clone was detected ten times or more. The chain is built from TRBV7-9 and TRBJ2-7; 8 nucleotides line up with TRBD1. The CDR3 sequence is 15 residues long. The germline V gene has CDR1 SEHNR and CDR2 FQNEAQ (reference sequence). Trimming cost V 6 bases and J 5 bases; bases outside gene matches: 12. In nucleotides, the CDR3 is TGTGCCAGCAGTCAGACAGGGGCCCTGGGGGACGAGCAGTACTTC. Encoded protein: CASSQTGALGDEQYF.

CDR3 coding DNA: TGCGCCAGCAGCTTAGGGCCTAGCGAATCCTACGAGCAGTACTTC. Protein sequence: CASSLGPSESYEQYF. This sequence joins TRBV5-1 and TRBJ2-7; weak D call: TRBD2 (6 bases). The CDR3 length is 15 residues. Germline assignment: CDR1 SGHRS and CDR2 YFSETQ. V was shortened by 2 bases and J by 1 base, with 13 bases between the two germline ends.

The chain links TRBV4-1 to TRBJ2-7; unclear D gene. CDR3 length: 14 residues. Per germline, CDR1 MGHRA and CDR2 YSYEKL. Trimming pared 0 bases from V and 6 bases from J, leaving 12 bases between. The DNA for the CDR3 is TGCGCCAGCAGCCAAGACCTGGCAGGATCCGAGCAGTACTTC. Its translation: CASSQDLAGSEQYF.

V and J are TRBV5-1 and TRBJ1-2, with 7 bases identical to TRBD1. In germline, CDR1 is SGHRS, CDR2 YFSETQ. V lost 3 bases, J lost 4 bases, and 3 bases stayed unmatched. The CDR3 has 13 residues. The CDR3 nucleotides are TGCGCCAGCAGCTCGACAGGGCTCTATGGCTACACCTTC. Translated, it gives CASSSTGLYGYTF.

V gene TRBV13 combines with J gene TRBJ2-7; 7 bases line up with TRBD1. Germline loops: CDR1 PRHDT, CDR2 FYEKMQ (reference sequence). V was pared by 1 base and J by 2 bases, with 5 bases of the junction left unmatched. This CDR3 contains 15 residues. This CDR3 reads CASSLEGTEPYEQYF. CDR3 in DNA: TGTGCCAGCAGCTTAGAGGGGACAGAACCCTACGAGCAGTACTTC.